This T cell receptor beta chain stems from a study of response to subunit inactivated influenza vaccine. The CDR3 sequence is 14 residues long. CDR1 SGHTA and CDR2 FQGNSA come from the germline V gene. TCRdb fed the RT-PCR reads into MiXCR, producing one record per CDR3 protein. The sample comprises 450,000 to 600,000 distinct CDR3 sequences, 16% of which are singletons, and about 3% rests with the top ten. Study results and limitations: Every seasonal influenza vaccination brings in few new T cells, the authors suggested.

This clonotype was counted a single time. The antigen is undetermined. An end of the junction differs from the germline gene, which may be a read error. The sequence was obtained from a man between 45 and 75 years old who received an inactivated influenza vaccine. This chain connects TRBV7-2 to TRBJ2-1, with D hard to call. Specimen: CD4+ T cells sorted from PBMCs, collected roughly 24 months after vaccination. The CDR3 sequence is CVSRTVSSYNEQFF. The CDR3 nucleotides read TGTGTCAGCCGCACCGTGAGCTCCTACAATGAGCAGTTCTTC.